One sample yielded the 13 T cell receptor beta chains listed below, sequenced in a study of shared clonotypes between healthy human individuals. Produced via immunoSEQ multiplex PCR; TCRdb's table is partial and in-frame only. Of approximately 1.5 million clones in the sample, 95% to 99% are singletons; the top ten hold about 0.4%. The sequencing input was naive CD4+ T cells sorted from blood. The subset here: CD45RA+ positively selected. The source is a man aged 25 to 40 in good health.

The chain uses TRBV27 and TRBJ2-1; TRBD2 is a possible D gene (6 bases). CDR3 length: 18 amino acids. The germline V and J ends were trimmed by 4 bases and 6 bases, with 25 bases remaining between them. The germline V gene has CDR1 MNHEY and CDR2 SMNVEV (reference sequence). CDR3 protein: CASSSFSLRDSSVNEQFF. CDR3 nucleotide sequence: TGTGCCAGCAGTTCATTCTCCCTGCGGGATAGTTCGGTCAATGAGCAGTTCTTC.

Comment on this clone: This CDR3 is also generated by other DNA sequences in the sample. The chain combines TRBV18 with TRBJ1-5; D is undetermined. CDR3 length: 14 residues. V shed 0 bases and J shed 4 bases, with 7 bases lying between them. CDR1 and CDR2 (germline): KGHSH, LQKENI. CDR3 in amino acids: CASSPPSGNQPQHF. The CDR3 nucleotides are TGTGCCAGCTCACCACCATCGGGAAATCAGCCCCAGCATTTT.

The V call is TRBV5-1, the J call TRBJ2-2; the D gene is possibly TRBD2 (5 bases). The V end lost 6 bases, the J end lost 1 base, and 19 bases lay between the germline ends. The germline CDR1 and CDR2 sequences are SGHRS and YFSETQ. The CDR3 runs 17 residues. CDR3: CASTPRASKGNTGELFF. The CDR3 region has the DNA TGCGCCAGCACCCCTAGGGCTAGCAAAGGGAACACCGGGGAGCTGTTTTTT.

The chain employs TRBV4-2 and TRBJ1-1; no clear D. Trimming cost V 0 bases and J 1 base, with 12 bases left between them. Germline V gene lookup returns CDR1 LGHNA and CDR2 YNFKEQ. This CDR3 spans 16 amino acids. Here the CDR3 reads CASSQDTLTGNTEAFF. CDR3 nucleotides: TGTGCCAGCAGCCAAGATACTCTCACGGGGAACACTGAAGCTTTCTTT.

The chain recombines TRBV4-3 with TRBJ2-7; no reliable D call. Germline CDR1 reads LGHNA; CDR2 reads YSLEER. V lost 0 bases and J lost 1, with 10 bases in between. The CDR3 is 15 residues long. The CDR3 sequence is CASSQEGVGSYEQYF. The CDR3 DNA reads TGCGCCAGCAGCCAAGAGGGCGTGGGATCCTACGAGCAGTACTTC.

This rearrangement joins TRBV7-6 to TRBJ1-2; weak D call: TRBD1 (5 bases). With 6 bases removed from V and 4 bases from J, the gap between germline ends came to 18 bases. The germline gives CDR1 SGHVS, CDR2 FNYEAQ. The CDR3 is 15 amino acids. The CDR3 here is CASSPGAQGGYGYTF. CDR3 bases: TGTGCCAGCAGTCCCGGGGCCCAAGGCGGCTATGGCTACACCTTC.

The V gene is TRBV4-2, the J gene TRBJ2-3; D is possibly TRBD1 or TRBD2 (5 bases each). Trimming pared 0 bases from V and 14 bases from J, leaving 18 bases between. CDR1 and CDR2 (germline): LGHNA, YNFKEQ. The CDR3 has 14 amino acids. Here the CDR3 DNA reads TGTGCCAGCAGCCAAGAATTTGGGGGACGACCCGGGTATTTT. Translation: CASSQEFGGRPGYF.

CDR3 region: CASSPQGLAGTGKFF. In nucleotides, the CDR3 is TGTGCCAGCAGTCCACAGGGCCTAGCGGGCACTGGAAAGTTCTTC. V and J are TRBV28 and TRBJ2-1; 8 nucleotides agree with TRBD2. Germline assignment: CDR1 MDHEN and CDR2 SYDVKM. V was clipped by 5 bases and J by 14 bases; unmatched bases: 17. There are 15 residues in the CDR3.

This sequence joins TRBV11-3 and TRBJ2-5, with TRBD1 identical over 7 bases. The CDR3 loop spans 14 amino acids. Germline V gene lookup returns CDR1 SGHNT and CDR2 YENEEA. Trimming removed 3 bases from V and 2 bases from J; junction bases left unmatched: 3. This CDR3 reads CASSFGQAQETQYF. CDR3 DNA: TGTGCCAGCAGCTTTGGACAGGCGCAAGAGACCCAGTACTTC.

V and J are TRBV7-9 and TRBJ2-7, with 8 bases identical to TRBD2. J was trimmed by 4 bases and V by 8 bases; bases with no gene match: 10. Germline V gene data show CDR1 as SEHNR and CDR2 as FQNEAQ (reference sequence). This CDR3 spans 14 amino acids. The CDR3 spells CASLESGGRYEQYF. CDR3 bases: TGTGCCAGCCTGGAAAGTGGCGGGAGGTACGAGCAGTACTTC.

The chain carries TRBV7-9 and TRBJ2-7; 7 bases match TRBD1. Germline values: CDR1 SEHNR, CDR2 FQNEAQ (reference sequence). With 5 bases clipped from V and 2 bases from J, the junction kept 6 bases outside the gene matches. CDR3 length: 14 amino acids. CDR3 protein: CASSRQGQAYEQYF. CDR3 sequence (DNA): TGTGCCAGCAGCCGACAGGGTCAGGCCTACGAGCAGTACTTC. Complete variable domain (other parts from reference TRBV7-9 and TRBJ2-7): DTGVSQNPRHKITKRGQNVTFRCDPISEHNRLYWYRQTLGQGPEFLTYFQNEAQLEKSRLLSDRFSAERPKGSFSTLEIQRTEQGDSAMYLCASSRQGQAYEQYFGPGTRLTVT.

The chain is built from TRBV2 and TRBJ2-1; 11 nucleotides align to TRBD2. This CDR3 is built from 17 residues. J was trimmed by 1 base and V by 7 bases; bases with no gene match: 9. Germline V CDR1 and CDR2: SNHLY, FYNNEI. CDR3 bases: TGTGCCAGCACCCGCGCTAGCGGGGGGACTTCCTACAATGAGCAGTTCTTC. Protein product: CASTRASGGTSYNEQFF.

Remarks on this clone: The junction shows a germline mismatch at one end, possibly a read error. The chain links TRBV30 to TRBJ1-5; D unclear. The length of the CDR3 is 12 residues. The germline V gene encodes CDR1 GTSNPN and CDR2 SVGIG (reference sequence). Written as DNA, the CDR3 is TGTGCCTGCAGTGGGATTAATCAGCCCCAGCATTTT. This translates into CACSGINQPQHF.